This T cell receptor (beta chain) appears in the sequencing data of a study of T cell responses to AZD1222 COVID-19 vaccine. General study results and limits: Regions left unmutated in variants are reportedly the target of nearly half of spike-specific TCRs. After two AZD1222 doses, spike-specific TCR breadth and depth rose versus day 0. Repertoires were sampled only after the peak T cell response. Among those given AZD1222, only five or six were seropositive at baseline.

For this clone: Antigen: not known.

This CDR3 region has 14 residues. Some clones are missing from TCRdb's copy, which holds only in-frame ones; the method was immunoSEQ multiplex PCR. The data hold 130,000 to 150,000 clones, with 85% to 95% observed a single time. V and J are TRBV1 and TRBJ2-5; the DNA was not compared with TRBD2, the D call given in the table. TRBV1 is assigned pseudogene status. The source of this sequence is an adult who had recovered from COVID-19. The source was peripheral blood, collected after recovery from COVID-19. This chain's CDR3 is CTSSQGGGGETQYF. The CDR3 coding sequence is TGCACCAGCAGCCAAGGAGGCGGAGGAGAGACCCAGTACTTC.